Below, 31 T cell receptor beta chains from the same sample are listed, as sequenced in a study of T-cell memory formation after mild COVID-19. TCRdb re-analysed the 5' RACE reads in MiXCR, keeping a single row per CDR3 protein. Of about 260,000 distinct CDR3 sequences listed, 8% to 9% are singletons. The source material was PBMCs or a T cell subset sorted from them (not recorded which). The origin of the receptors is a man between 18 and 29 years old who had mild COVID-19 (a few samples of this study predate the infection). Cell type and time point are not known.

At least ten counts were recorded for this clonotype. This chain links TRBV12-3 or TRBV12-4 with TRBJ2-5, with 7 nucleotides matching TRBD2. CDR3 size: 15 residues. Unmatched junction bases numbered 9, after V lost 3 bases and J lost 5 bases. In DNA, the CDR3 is TGTGCCAGCAGTTTCCAGGGACTATTGATGGAGACCCAGTACTTC. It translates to CASSFQGLLMETQYF.

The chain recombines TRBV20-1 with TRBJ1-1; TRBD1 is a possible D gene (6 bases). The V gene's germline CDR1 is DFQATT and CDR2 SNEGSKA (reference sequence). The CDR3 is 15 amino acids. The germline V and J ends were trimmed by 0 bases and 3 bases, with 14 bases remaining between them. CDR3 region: CSARDPPGVDTEAFF. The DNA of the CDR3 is TGCAGTGCTAGAGATCCTCCAGGGGTGGACACTGAAGCTTTCTTT.

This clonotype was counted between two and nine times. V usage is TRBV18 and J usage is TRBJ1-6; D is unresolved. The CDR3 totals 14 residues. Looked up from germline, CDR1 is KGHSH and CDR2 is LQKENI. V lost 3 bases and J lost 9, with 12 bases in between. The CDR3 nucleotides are TGTGCCAGCTCACCGAGGGAAATGACTTCACCCCTCCACTTT. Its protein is CASSPREMTSPLHF.

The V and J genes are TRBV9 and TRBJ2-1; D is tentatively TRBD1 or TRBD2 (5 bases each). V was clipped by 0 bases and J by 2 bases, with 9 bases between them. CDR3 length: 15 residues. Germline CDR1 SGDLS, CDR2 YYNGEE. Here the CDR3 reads CASSVVGEPYNEQFF. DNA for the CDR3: TGTGCCAGCAGCGTAGTGGGGGAGCCCTACAATGAGCAGTTCTTC.

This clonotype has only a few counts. This CDR3 is CASSSTGNPLGYTF. CDR3 DNA sequence: TGTGCCAGCAGCTCGACAGGGAACCCTCTTGGCTACACCTTC. The chain uses TRBV7-9 and TRBJ1-2; 7 nucleotides line up with TRBD1. The germline CDR1 and CDR2 sequences are SEHNR and FQNEAQ (reference sequence). CDR3 length equals 14 residues. Losses at the gene ends were 4 bases for V and 7 bases for J; bases not matched to a gene: 9.

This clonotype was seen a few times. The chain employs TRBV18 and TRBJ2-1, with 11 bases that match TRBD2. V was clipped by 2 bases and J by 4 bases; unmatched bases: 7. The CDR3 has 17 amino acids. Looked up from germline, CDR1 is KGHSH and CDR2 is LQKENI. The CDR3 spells CASSPSTSGVGYNEQFF. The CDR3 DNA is TGTGCCAGCTCACCATCGACTAGCGGGGTTGGGTACAATGAGCAGTTCTTC. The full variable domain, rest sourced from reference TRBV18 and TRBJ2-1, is NAGVMQNPRHLVRRRGQEARLRCSPMKGHSHVYWYRQLPEEGLKFMVYLQKENIIDESGMPKERFSAEFPKEGPSILRIQQVVRGDSAAYFCASSPSTSGVGYNEQFFGPGTRLTVL.

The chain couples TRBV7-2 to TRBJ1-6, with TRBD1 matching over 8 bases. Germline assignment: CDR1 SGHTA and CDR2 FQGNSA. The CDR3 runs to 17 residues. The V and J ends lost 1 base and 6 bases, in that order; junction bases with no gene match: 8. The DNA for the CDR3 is TGTGCCAGCAGCTTAGTGGGGCAGGGGGCGCTTAATTCACCCCTCCACTTT. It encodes CASSLVGQGALNSPLHF. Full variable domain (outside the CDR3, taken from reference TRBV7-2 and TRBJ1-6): GAGVSQSPSNKVTEKGKDVELRCDPISGHTALYWYRQSLGQGLEFLIYFQGNSAPDKSGLPSDRFSAERTGGSVSTLTIQRTQQEDSAVYLCASSLVGQGALNSPLHFGNGTRLTVT.

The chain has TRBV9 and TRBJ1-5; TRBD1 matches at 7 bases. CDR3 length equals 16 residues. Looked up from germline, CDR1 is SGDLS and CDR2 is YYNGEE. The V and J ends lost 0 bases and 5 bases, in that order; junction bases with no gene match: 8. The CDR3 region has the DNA TGTGCCAGCAGCGTAGGGGGTGACAGGGCCGATCAGCCCCAGCATTTT. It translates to CASSVGGDRADQPQHF.

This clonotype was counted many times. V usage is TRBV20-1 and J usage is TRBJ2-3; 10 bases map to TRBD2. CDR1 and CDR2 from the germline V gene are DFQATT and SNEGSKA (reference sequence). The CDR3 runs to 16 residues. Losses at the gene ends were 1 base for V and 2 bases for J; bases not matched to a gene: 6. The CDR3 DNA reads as TGCAGTGCTAGAGGGCTAGCGGGGGCTGTCACAGATACGCAGTATTTT. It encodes CSARGLAGAVTDTQYF.

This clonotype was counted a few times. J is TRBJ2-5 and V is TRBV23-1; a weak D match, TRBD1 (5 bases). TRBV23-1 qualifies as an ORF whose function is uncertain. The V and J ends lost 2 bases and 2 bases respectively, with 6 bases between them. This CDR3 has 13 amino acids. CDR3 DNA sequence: TGCGCCAGCAGTCAACAGGGACAAGAGACCCAGTACTTC. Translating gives CASSQQGQETQYF.

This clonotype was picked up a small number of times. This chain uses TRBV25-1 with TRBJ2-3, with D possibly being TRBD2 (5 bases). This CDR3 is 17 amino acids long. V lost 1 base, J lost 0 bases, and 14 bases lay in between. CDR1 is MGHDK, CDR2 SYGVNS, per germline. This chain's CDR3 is CASSESLPGISTDTQYF. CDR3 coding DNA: TGTGCCAGCAGTGAATCACTGCCGGGGATTAGCACAGATACGCAGTATTTT.

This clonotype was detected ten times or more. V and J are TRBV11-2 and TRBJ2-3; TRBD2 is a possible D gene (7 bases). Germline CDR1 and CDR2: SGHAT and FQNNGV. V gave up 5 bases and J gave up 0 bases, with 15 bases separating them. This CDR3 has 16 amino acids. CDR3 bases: TGTGCCAGCAGCGTGAGGGGGGGGACGAGCACAGATACGCAGTATTTT. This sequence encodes CASSVRGGTSTDTQYF. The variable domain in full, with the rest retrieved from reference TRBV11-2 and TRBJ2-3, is EAGVAQSPRYKIIEKRQSVAFWCNPISGHATLYWYQQILGQGPKLLIQFQNNGVVDDSQLPKDRFSAERLKGVDSTLKIQPAKLEDSAVYLCASSVRGGTSTDTQYFGPGTRLTVL.

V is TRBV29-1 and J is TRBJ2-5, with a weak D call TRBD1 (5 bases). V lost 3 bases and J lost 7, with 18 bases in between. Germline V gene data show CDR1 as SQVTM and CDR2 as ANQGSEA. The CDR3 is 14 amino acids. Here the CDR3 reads CSVDDLSGKGTQYF. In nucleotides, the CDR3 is TGCAGCGTTGATGATTTGTCAGGGAAGGGGACCCAGTACTTC.

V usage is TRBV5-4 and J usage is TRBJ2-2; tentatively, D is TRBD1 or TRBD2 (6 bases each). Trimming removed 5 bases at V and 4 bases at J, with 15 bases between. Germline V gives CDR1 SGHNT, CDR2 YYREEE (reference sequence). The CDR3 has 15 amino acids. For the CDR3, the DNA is TGTGCCAGCAGGCGGGACATGTCCGGCACCGGGGAGCTGTTTTTT. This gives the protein CASRRDMSGTGELFF.

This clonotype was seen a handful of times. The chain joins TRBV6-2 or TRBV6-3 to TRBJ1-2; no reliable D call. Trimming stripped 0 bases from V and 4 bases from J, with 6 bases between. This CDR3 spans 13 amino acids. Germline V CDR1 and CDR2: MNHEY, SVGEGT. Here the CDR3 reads CASSYSTIYGYTF. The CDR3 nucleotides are TGTGCCAGCAGTTACTCGACCATCTATGGCTACACCTTC.

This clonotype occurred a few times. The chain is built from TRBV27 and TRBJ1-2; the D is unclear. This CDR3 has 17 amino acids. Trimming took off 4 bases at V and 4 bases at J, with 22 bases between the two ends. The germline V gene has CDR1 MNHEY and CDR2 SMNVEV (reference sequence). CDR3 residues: CASSSTFRRRQLYGYTF. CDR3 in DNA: TGTGCCAGCAGTTCAACCTTTCGAAGGCGCCAGCTCTATGGCTACACCTTC.

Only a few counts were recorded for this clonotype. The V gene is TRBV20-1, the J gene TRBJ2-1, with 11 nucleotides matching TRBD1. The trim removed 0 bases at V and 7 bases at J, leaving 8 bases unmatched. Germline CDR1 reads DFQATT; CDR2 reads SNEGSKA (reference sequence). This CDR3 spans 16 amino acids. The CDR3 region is CSARDLRDRGWNEQFF. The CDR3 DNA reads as TGCAGTGCTAGAGATTTGCGGGACAGGGGGTGGAATGAGCAGTTCTTC.

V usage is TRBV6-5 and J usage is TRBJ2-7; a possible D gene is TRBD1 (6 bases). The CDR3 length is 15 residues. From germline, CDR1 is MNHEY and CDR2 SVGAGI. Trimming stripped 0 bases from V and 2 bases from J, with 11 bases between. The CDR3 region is CASSYSGAYAYEQYF. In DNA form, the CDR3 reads TGTGCCAGCAGTTACTCGGGGGCTTACGCCTACGAGCAGTACTTC.

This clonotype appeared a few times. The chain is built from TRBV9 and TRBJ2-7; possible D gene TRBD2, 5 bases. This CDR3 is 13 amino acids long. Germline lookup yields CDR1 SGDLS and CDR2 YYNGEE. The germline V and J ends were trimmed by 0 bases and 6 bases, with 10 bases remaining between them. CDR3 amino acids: CASSVELATEQYF. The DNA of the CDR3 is TGTGCCAGCAGCGTAGAGCTAGCTACCGAGCAGTACTTC.

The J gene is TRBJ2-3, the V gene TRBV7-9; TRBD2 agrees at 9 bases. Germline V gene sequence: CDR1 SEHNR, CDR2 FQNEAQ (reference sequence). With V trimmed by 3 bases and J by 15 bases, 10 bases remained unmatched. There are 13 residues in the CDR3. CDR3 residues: CASSFPAGGLSYF. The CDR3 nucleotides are TGTGCCAGCAGCTTCCCGGCGGGGGGGCTGTCCTATTTT.

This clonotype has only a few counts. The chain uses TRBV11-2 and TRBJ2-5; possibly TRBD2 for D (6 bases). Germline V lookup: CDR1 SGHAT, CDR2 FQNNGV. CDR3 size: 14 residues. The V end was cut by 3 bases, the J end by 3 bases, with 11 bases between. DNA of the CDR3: TGTGCCAGCAGCTTTAACGGGGGAAAAGAGACCCAGTACTTC. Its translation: CASSFNGGKETQYF.

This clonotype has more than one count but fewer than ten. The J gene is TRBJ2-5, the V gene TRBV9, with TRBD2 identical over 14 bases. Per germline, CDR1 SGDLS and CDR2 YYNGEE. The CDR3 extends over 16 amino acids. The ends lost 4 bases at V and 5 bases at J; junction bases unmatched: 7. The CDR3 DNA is TGTGCCAGCAGCCCTCGACTAGCGGGGGGGCCGGAGACCCAGTACTTC. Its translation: CASSPRLAGGPETQYF.

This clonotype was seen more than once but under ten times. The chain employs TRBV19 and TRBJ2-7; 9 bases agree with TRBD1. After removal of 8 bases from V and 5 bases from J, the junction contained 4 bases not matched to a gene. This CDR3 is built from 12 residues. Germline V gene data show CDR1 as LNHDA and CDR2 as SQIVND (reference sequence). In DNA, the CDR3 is TGTGCCAGTCGACAGGGGGACAACGAGCAGTACTTC. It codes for CASRQGDNEQYF.

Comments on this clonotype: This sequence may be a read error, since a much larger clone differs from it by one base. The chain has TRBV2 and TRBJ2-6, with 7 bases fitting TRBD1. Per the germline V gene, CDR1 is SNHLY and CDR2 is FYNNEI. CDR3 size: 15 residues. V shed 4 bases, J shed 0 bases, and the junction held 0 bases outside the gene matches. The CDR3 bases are TGTGCCAGCAGTGCAGGGGGCTCTGGGGCCAACGTCCTGACTTTC. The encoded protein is CASSAGGSGANVLTF.

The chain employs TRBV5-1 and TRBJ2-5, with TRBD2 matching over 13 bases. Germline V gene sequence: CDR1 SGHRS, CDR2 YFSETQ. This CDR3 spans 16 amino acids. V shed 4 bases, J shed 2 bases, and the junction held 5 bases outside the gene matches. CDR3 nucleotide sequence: TGCGCCAGCAGCGGACGACTAGCGGGGGGTCAAGAGACCCAGTACTTC. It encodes CASSGRLAGGQETQYF. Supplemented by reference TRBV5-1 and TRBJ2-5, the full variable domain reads KAGVTQTPRYLIKTRGQQVTLSCSPISGHRSVSWYQQTPGQGLQFLFEYFSETQRNKGNFPGRFSGRQFSNSRSEMNVSTLELGDSALYLCASSGRLAGGQETQYFGPGTRLLVL.

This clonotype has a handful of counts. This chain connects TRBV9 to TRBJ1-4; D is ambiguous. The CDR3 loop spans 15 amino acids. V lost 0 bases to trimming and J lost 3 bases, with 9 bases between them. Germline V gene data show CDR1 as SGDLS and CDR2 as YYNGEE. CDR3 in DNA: TGTGCCAGCAGCGTAGGCCCAGTCCCTAATGAAAAACTGTTTTTT. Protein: CASSVGPVPNEKLFF.

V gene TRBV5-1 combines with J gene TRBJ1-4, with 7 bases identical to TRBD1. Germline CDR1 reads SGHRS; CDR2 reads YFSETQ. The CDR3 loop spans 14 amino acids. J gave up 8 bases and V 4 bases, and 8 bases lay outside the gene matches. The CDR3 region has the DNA TGCGCCAGCAGCCGCAGACAGGGACAAGAAAAACTGTTTTTT. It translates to CASSRRQGQEKLFF.

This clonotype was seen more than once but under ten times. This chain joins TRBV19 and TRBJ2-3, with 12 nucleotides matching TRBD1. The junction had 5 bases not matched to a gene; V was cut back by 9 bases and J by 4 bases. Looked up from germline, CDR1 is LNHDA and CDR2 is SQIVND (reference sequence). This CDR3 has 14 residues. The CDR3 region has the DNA TGTGCCAGCCGGGACAGGGGGCGAGCAGATACGCAGTATTTT. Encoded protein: CASRDRGRADTQYF.

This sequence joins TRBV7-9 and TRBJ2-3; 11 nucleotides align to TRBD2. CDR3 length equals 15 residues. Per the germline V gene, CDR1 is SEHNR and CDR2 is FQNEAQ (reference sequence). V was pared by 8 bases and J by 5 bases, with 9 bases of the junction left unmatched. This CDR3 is CASVRLAGLGDTQYF. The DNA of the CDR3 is TGTGCCAGCGTGAGACTAGCGGGGCTGGGAGATACGCAGTATTTT.

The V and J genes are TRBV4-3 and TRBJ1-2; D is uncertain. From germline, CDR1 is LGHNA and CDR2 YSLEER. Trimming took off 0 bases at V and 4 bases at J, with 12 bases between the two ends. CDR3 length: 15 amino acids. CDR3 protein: CASSQEMNPIYGYTF. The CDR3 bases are TGCGCCAGCAGCCAAGAGATGAACCCAATCTATGGCTACACCTTC.

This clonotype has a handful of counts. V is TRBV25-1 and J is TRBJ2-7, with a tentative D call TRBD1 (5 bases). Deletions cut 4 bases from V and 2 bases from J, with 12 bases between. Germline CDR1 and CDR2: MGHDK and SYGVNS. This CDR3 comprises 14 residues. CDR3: CASSGGRLAYEQYF. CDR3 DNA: TGTGCCAGCAGTGGGGGCAGACTCGCCTACGAGCAGTACTTC.